This TCR beta chain was recovered during a study of response to subunit inactivated influenza vaccine. CDR3 length equals 15 residues. Germline CDR1 reads SEHNR; CDR2 reads FQNEAQ (reference sequence). Trimming shortened V by 1 base and J by 0 bases, and 7 bases separated the two germline ends. This clonotype occurred many times. TCRdb independently ran MiXCR on the RT-PCR reads; one entry per CDR3 protein. The sample includes roughly 700,000 distinct CDR3 sequences, over 11% of them seen just once. The source material was PBMCs from blood, sampled 14 to 15 days before vaccination. The gene calls are TRBV7-9 and TRBJ2-1, with D hard to call. The source of this sequence is a man aged 50-59 years who received an inactivated influenza vaccine. CDR3 residues: CASSLGVGSYNEQFF. CDR3 DNA sequence: TGTGCCAGCAGCTTAGGGGTTGGCTCCTACAATGAGCAGTTCTTC.